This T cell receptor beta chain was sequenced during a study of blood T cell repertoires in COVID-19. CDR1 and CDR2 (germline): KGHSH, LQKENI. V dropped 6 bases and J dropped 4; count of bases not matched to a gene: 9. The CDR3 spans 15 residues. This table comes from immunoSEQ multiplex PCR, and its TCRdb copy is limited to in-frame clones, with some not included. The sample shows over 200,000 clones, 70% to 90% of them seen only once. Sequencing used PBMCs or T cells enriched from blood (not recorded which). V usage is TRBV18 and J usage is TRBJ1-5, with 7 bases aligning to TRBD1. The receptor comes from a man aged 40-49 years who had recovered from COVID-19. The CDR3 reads CASSRGGRANQPQHF. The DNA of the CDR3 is TGTGCCAGCTCTCGAGGGGGCAGGGCGAATCAGCCCCAGCATTTT. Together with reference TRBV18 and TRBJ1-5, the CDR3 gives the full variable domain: NAGVMQNPRHLVRRRGQEARLRCSPMKGHSHVYWYRQLPEEGLKFMVYLQKENIIDESGMPKERFSAEFPKEGPSILRIQQVVRGDSAAYFCASSRGGRANQPQHFGDGTRLSIL.